This record looks at one T cell receptor (beta chain) sequence and its context. The target antigen is unknown. Sequenced by immunoSEQ multiplex PCR; TCRdb stores in-frame clones only, minus some. The sample records about 280,000 clones, approximately 87% being singletons. CDR3 length: 14 residues. V trimming: 5 bases; J trimming: 7 bases; junction bases outside the gene matches: 11. Germline assignment: CDR1 MNHEY and CDR2 SMNVEV (reference sequence). This record belongs to a study of cytomegalovirus exposure and HLA in healthy donors. Study conclusions and caveats: Altogether, 170 or so TCR beta chains were recorded as cytomegalovirus-associated. Using the classifier, cytomegalovirus status was reportedly diagnosed with high specificity and sensitivity.

The sequence was obtained from a woman in her late teens or twenties in good health and CMV-seronegative. Sequenced sample: PBMCs. This chain connects TRBV27 to TRBJ2-7; the match to TRBD2 covers 7 bases. The DNA for the CDR3 is TGTGCCAGCAGTCCGCAAAGACTAGCTCGGGAGCAGTACTTC. This translates into CASSPQRLAREQYF.